This T cell receptor (beta chain) was found in a study of cytomegalovirus exposure and HLA in healthy donors. On the study more broadly: Around 180 million T cells yielded 117 million unique TCR beta sequences in earlier analysis. General study points: Previous analysis showed most TCR beta V segments were productive about 87% or about 30% of the time.

The CDR3 runs to 17 residues. CDR1 and CDR2 (germline): SGHRS, YFSETQ. V trimming: 2 bases; J trimming: 0 bases; junction bases outside the gene matches: 7. For this clone: What it recognizes is unknown.

A multiplex PCR was run with 60 Vbeta primers and 13 Jbeta primers. Profiled with immunoSEQ multiplex PCR; TCRdb holds only in-frame clones, not every one. The sample holds about 140,000 clones, roughly 73% seen once. The sequenced material came from PBMCs. This TCR derives from a human donor in good health. This chain joins TRBV5-1 and TRBJ1-1; 10 bases map to TRBD1. CDR3 amino acids: CASSFDGTGAMNTEAFF. The CDR3 bases are TGCGCCAGCAGCTTCGACGGGACAGGGGCGATGAACACTGAAGCTTTCTTT. The full variable domain, in which reference TRBV5-1 and TRBJ1-1 provide the parts outside the CDR3, is KAGVTQTPRYLIKTRGQQVTLSCSPISGHRSVSWYQQTPGQGLQFLFEYFSETQRNKGNFPGRFSGRQFSNSRSEMNVSTLELGDSALYLCASSFDGTGAMNTEAFFGQGTRLTVV.